The next 32 T cell receptor beta chains were all read from a single sample in a study of spatial heterogeneity in lung cancer (dated by TCRdb to the late 2010s). Interpreted using the paper, the time point label stands for: sample taken at primary tumor resection. Overall results and qualifications from the work: The number of expanded intratumoral alpha and beta TCRs correlated with the tumor nonsynonymous mutation count.

Libraries were constructed by 5' RACE. Reads for this sample came from a NextSeq 500. Using fastp at Q25 and MiXCR, TCRdb reprocessed the public reads and kept productive beta chains. One record per CDR3 amino acid sequence lists the most common genes and DNA. This sample holds some 6,000 distinct CDR3 sequences; about 14% were observed only once. The ten top clones hold 11% of the sample. Their antigens are not known. Sequencing was performed on lung tumor tissue, taken at surgery. The receptors stem from a male donor with early-stage non-small cell lung cancer.

This clonotype showed up many times. Because the library targeted alpha chains, this beta chain is an off-target read whose size means little. The chain couples TRBV28 to TRBJ1-2; the D is unclear. Germline V gene lookup returns CDR1 MDHEN and CDR2 SYDVKM. The CDR3 covers 17 residues. Deletions cut 5 bases from V and 4 bases from J, with 23 bases between. The CDR3 protein is CASSPPGSALRGYGYTF. CDR3 sequence (DNA): TGTGCCAGCAGTCCCCCGGGGTCGGCCTTACGGGGCTATGGCTACACCTTC.

This clonotype is medium-sized by share. This beta chain represents an off-target read in a library built for alpha chains; its size is of limited meaning. This rearrangement joins TRBV20-1 to TRBJ2-1; D possibly corresponds to TRBD2 (6 bases). This CDR3 contains 14 residues. The germline gives CDR1 DFQATT, CDR2 SNEGSKA (reference sequence). Trimming removed 5 bases from V and 5 bases from J, with 16 bases in between. DNA for the CDR3: TGCAGTGCTGCCGGAACTAGCCTAAACAATGAGCAGTTCTTC. Amino acid sequence: CSAAGTSLNNEQFF.

By share of the sample, this clonotype is medium-sized. A library prepared for alpha chains yielded this beta chain as an off-target read; its size is of little meaning. The V and J genes are TRBV15 and TRBJ1-2; D not resolved. Trimming shortened V by 0 bases and J by 1 base, and 3 bases separated the two germline ends. The CDR3 covers 13 residues. Germline lookup yields CDR1 LNHNV and CDR2 YYDKDF (reference sequence). In DNA form, the CDR3 reads TGTGCCACCAGCAGAGAGTATAACTATGGCTACACCTTC. Amino acid sequence: CATSREYNYGYTF.

This clonotype is medium-sized by share. Since it is a stray read in a library aimed at alpha chains, this beta chain has a size that is not meaningful. V usage is TRBV6-5 and J usage is TRBJ2-7, with TRBD1 identical over 7 bases. V lost 0 bases, J lost 2 bases, and 16 bases stayed unmatched. This CDR3 region has 19 residues. Looked up from germline, CDR1 is MNHEY and CDR2 is SVGAGI. CDR3 in amino acids: CASSYSIFGAYTGAYEQYF. The DNA for the CDR3 is TGTGCCAGCAGTTACTCGATTTTTGGGGCCTACACAGGGGCCTACGAGCAGTACTTC.

In its sample, this clonotype is medium-sized (0.01 to 0.1%). This beta chain represents an off-target read in a library built for alpha chains; its size is of limited meaning. The chain is built from TRBV25-1 and TRBJ2-2; D possibly corresponds to TRBD1 (5 bases). V was pared by 4 bases and J by 6 bases, with 15 bases between. The CDR3 is made up of 15 amino acids. The germline V gene encodes CDR1 MGHDK and CDR2 SYGVNS. CDR3 amino acids: CASSAQLGRAGELFF. The CDR3 coding sequence is TGTGCCAGCAGTGCCCAGTTGGGGCGAGCCGGGGAGCTGTTTTTT.

This clonotype has just one count. This beta chain came through as a stray read in a library set up for alpha chains, and its size says little. The chain recombines TRBV10-2 with TRBJ1-4, with TRBD1 matching over 7 bases. The junction had 14 bases not matched to a gene; V was cut back by 6 bases and J by 4 bases. The CDR3 spans 17 residues. Per germline, CDR1 WSHSY and CDR2 SAAADI. DNA for the CDR3: TGCGCCAGCAGCGAGGGACGGACAGGCTGGAATAATGAAAAACTGTTTTTT. The encoded protein is CASSEGRTGWNNEKLFF.

This clonotype is deemed medium-sized. Since it is a stray read in a library aimed at alpha chains, this beta chain has a size that is not meaningful. V usage is TRBV7-9 and J usage is TRBJ2-1; no definite D call. CDR1 is SEHNR, CDR2 FQNEAQ, per germline (reference sequence). This CDR3 is built from 14 residues. The V end was cut by 0 bases, the J end by 8 bases, with 11 bases between. CDR3 residues: CASSLARTTDEQFF. Written as DNA, the CDR3 is TGTGCCAGCAGCTTAGCCAGGACGACGGATGAGCAGTTCTTC.

This clonotype was seen many times. As an off-target read in a library built for alpha chains, this beta chain has a frequency of little significance. CDR3 DNA: TGTGCCAGCAGCGTCGCTAGCGGGAGCTGGAATGAGCAGTTCTTC. Residues: CASSVASGSWNEQFF. The rearrangement uses TRBV11-2 and TRBJ2-1; 10 bases align to TRBD2. The J segment lost 7 bases and the V segment lost 5 bases, leaving 8 bases of the junction unmatched. The CDR3 is made up of 15 amino acids. Looked up from germline, CDR1 is SGHAT and CDR2 is FQNNGV.

This clonotype occurred a few times. A clone one base away is much larger, so this may be a read error. A library prepared for alpha chains yielded this beta chain as an off-target read; its size is of little meaning. The genes are TRBV2 and TRBJ2-1; TRBD2 matches 10 bases. Trimming at V came to 7 bases and at J to 12 bases, leaving 3 bases not matched to a gene. Germline loops: CDR1 SNHLY, CDR2 FYNNEI. The CDR3 has 11 amino acids. The CDR3 sequence is CASNLAGGQFF. CDR3 bases: TGTGCCAGCAACTTAGCGGGGGGGCAGTTCTTC.

This clonotype has ten or more counts. Little can be read into the size of this beta chain, an off-target read in a library designed for alpha chains. The rearrangement links TRBV12-3 or TRBV12-4 to TRBJ2-7; 16 bases match TRBD2. The CDR3 is made up of 16 amino acids. The V and J ends lost 5 bases and 5 bases, in that order; junction bases with no gene match: 6. The CDR3 bases are TGTGCCAGCAGTCCCGGGACTAGCGGGAGGGCCCACGAGCAGTACTTC. Translating it yields CASSPGTSGRAHEQYF.

This clonotype ranks as medium-sized (0.01 to 0.1%). This beta chain turned up in a library designed for alpha chains; as an off-target read, its abundance says little. The chain links TRBV12-3 or TRBV12-4 to TRBJ1-1, with unresolved D. V gave up 3 bases and J gave up 0 bases, with 8 bases separating them. The CDR3 length is 14 residues. CDR3 residues: CASSLGGMNTEAFF. The CDR3 DNA follows: TGTGCCAGCAGTTTGGGAGGGATGAACACTGAAGCTTTCTTT.

About this clonotype itself: Found in a library prepared for alpha chains, this beta chain is an off-target read, and its abundance has little meaning. The rearrangement links TRBV3-1 to TRBJ2-3, with 13 positions matching TRBD2. Germline trimming cut 1 base from V and 6 bases from J; bases unmatched to any gene: 4. There are 16 residues in the CDR3. Per the germline V gene, CDR1 is LGHDT and CDR2 is YNNKEL (reference sequence). CDR3 in amino acids: CASSQATSGRSDTQYF. The CDR3 bases are TGTGCCAGCAGCCAAGCGACTAGCGGGAGGTCGGATACGCAGTATTTT.

This clonotype was recorded many times. This beta chain lies outside the target of a library built for alpha chains; its clone size means little. The CDR3 reads CASSQGPIISYEQYF. DNA for the CDR3: TGTGCCAGCAGCCAAGGCCCCATAATTTCCTACGAGCAGTACTTC. The chain is built from TRBV4-2 and TRBJ2-7; D is unclear. Per germline, CDR1 LGHNA and CDR2 YNFKEQ. This CDR3 has 15 amino acids. The V gene lost 1 base and the J gene lost 1 base, with 11 bases spanning the gap.

By share, this clonotype counts as medium-sized. This beta chain came through as a stray read in a library set up for alpha chains, and its size says little. The chain combines TRBV29-1 with TRBJ2-5; tentative D call: TRBD1 (5 bases). Germline-derived CDR1 and CDR2 are SQVTM and ANQGSEA. There are 12 residues in the CDR3. V was trimmed by 4 bases and J by 2 bases, leaving 8 bases between them. This chain's CDR3 is CSVVAGQETQYF. CDR3 sequence (DNA): TGCAGCGTTGTAGCAGGGCAAGAGACCCAGTACTTC.

This clonotype ranks as medium-sized. As an off-target read in a library built for alpha chains, this beta chain has a frequency of little significance. The CDR3 reads CASTITASNTEAFF. The CDR3 DNA reads TGTGCCAGCACCATAACGGCATCGAACACTGAAGCTTTCTTT. The gene calls are TRBV12-3 or TRBV12-4 and TRBJ1-1; D is unclear. Trimming took off 7 bases at V and 1 base at J, with 13 bases between the two ends. This CDR3 region has 14 residues.

Regarding this clonotype: This beta chain turned up in a library designed for alpha chains; as an off-target read, its abundance says little. The CDR3 DNA reads TGTGCCAGCAGCCTAAATCCGGGACAACCATCCTACAATGAGCAGTTCTTC. This sequence encodes CASSLNPGQPSYNEQFF. The chain employs TRBV7-8 and TRBJ2-1; possibly TRBD1 for D (6 bases). Trimming left V 5 bases short and J 1 base short, with 18 bases between. CDR3 length: 17 residues. Germline V CDR1 and CDR2: SGHVS, FQNEAQ.

This clonotype was seen ten or more times. This beta chain is off target for a library built for alpha chains, so its abundance means little. The V gene is TRBV11-3, the J gene TRBJ2-1; tentative D call: TRBD2 (6 bases). In germline, CDR1 is SGHNT, CDR2 YENEEA. This CDR3 region has 20 residues. Trimming stripped 5 bases from V and 5 bases from J, with 31 bases between. The CDR3 DNA is TGTGCCAGCAGCCGGGGGTACGGGTTTCGGCCGGGACCTGAGGACAATGAGCAGTTCTTC. Its translation is CASSRGYGFRPGPEDNEQFF.

This clonotype was seen at least ten times. This beta chain lies outside the target of a library built for alpha chains; its clone size means little. The rearrangement joins TRBV28 to TRBJ2-1, with 7 positions matching TRBD2. The CDR3 runs to 17 residues. Germline assignment: CDR1 MDHEN and CDR2 SYDVKM. J lost 0 bases, V lost 0 bases, and 5 bases had no gene match. CDR3 DNA: TGTGCCAGCAGTTTATGGACCGCGGGAGACTCCTACAATGAGCAGTTCTTC. Amino acids: CASSLWTAGDSYNEQFF.

This clonotype counts as medium-sized. This beta chain came through as a stray read in a library set up for alpha chains, and its size says little. V and J are TRBV2 and TRBJ1-1; D possibly corresponds to TRBD1 (5 bases). Germline V gives CDR1 SNHLY, CDR2 FYNNEI. This CDR3 contains 15 residues. Trimming pared 5 bases from V and 0 bases from J, leaving 13 bases between. CDR3 bases: TGTGCCAGCAGTCCCCTGAGGGGAATGAACACTGAAGCTTTCTTT. This encodes CASSPLRGMNTEAFF.

Comment on this clonotype: Because this beta chain is a stray read in a library intended to capture alpha chains, its abundance should not be given much weight. This chain links TRBV7-2 with TRBJ2-5; perhaps TRBD2 as D (7 bases). V shed 4 bases and J shed 6 bases, with 21 bases lying between them. This CDR3 spans 16 amino acids. From germline, CDR1 is SGHTA and CDR2 FQGNSA. The CDR3: CASSSPGGRNLQTQYF. CDR3 nucleotide sequence: TGTGCCAGCAGCTCCCCCGGGGGGCGGAATTTGCAGACCCAGTACTTC.

A remark on this clonotype: Because the library targeted alpha chains, this beta chain is an off-target read whose size means little. V usage is TRBV7-9 and J usage is TRBJ1-2, with D tentatively TRBD1 (6 bases). Germline CDR1 SEHNR, CDR2 FQNEAQ (reference sequence). The CDR3 loop spans 15 amino acids. Trimming shortened V by 1 base and J by 2 bases, and 11 bases separated the two germline ends. The chain's CDR3 is CASSLEQGNNYGYTF. CDR3 in DNA: TGTGCCAGCAGCTTAGAACAGGGTAACAACTATGGCTACACCTTC.

Concerning this clonotype: Since the library was made to target alpha chains, this beta chain is a stray read and its abundance is not meaningful. The chain combines TRBV30 with TRBJ2-5, with 7 bases matching TRBD1. V shed 5 bases and J 0 bases; nucleotides not matched to a gene: 6. There are 14 residues in the CDR3. CDR1 GTSNPN and CDR2 SVGIG come from the germline V gene (reference sequence). The CDR3: CAWDDGTDQETQYF. DNA for the CDR3: TGTGCCTGGGATGACGGGACAGACCAAGAGACCCAGTACTTC.

This clonotype was seen ten or more times. Since it is a stray read in a library aimed at alpha chains, this beta chain has a size that is not meaningful. V usage is TRBV9 and J usage is TRBJ2-2, with 10 bases lining up with TRBD1. Germline V gene sequence: CDR1 SGDLS, CDR2 YYNGEE. The V and J ends lost 7 bases and 7 bases, in that order; junction bases with no gene match: 7. The CDR3 extends over 14 amino acids. The chain's CDR3 is CASGRDRGIGELFF. DNA for the CDR3: TGTGCCAGCGGCCGGGACAGGGGAATCGGGGAGCTGTTTTTT.

This clonotype is classed as medium-sized. In a library made to pick up alpha chains, this beta chain is a stray read with a size that means little. This chain links TRBV5-1 with TRBJ2-5; 8 bases line up with TRBD1. The junction had 7 bases not matched to a gene; V was cut back by 4 bases and J by 2 bases. Germline V gene sequence: CDR1 SGHRS, CDR2 YFSETQ. The CDR3 covers 15 residues. This CDR3 reads CASSPGGTGQETQYF. Written as DNA, the CDR3 is TGCGCCAGCAGCCCTGGAGGGACAGGACAAGAGACCCAGTACTTC. Using reference TRBV5-1 and TRBJ2-5 for the parts outside the CDR3, the full variable domain is KAGVTQTPRYLIKTRGQQVTLSCSPISGHRSVSWYQQTPGQGLQFLFEYFSETQRNKGNFPGRFSGRQFSNSRSEMNVSTLELGDSALYLCASSPGGTGQETQYFGPGTRLLVL.

By proportion, this clonotype is medium-sized. For a library built for alpha chains, this beta chain is a stray read; little rests on its size. The rearrangement joins TRBV28 to TRBJ2-5; possibly TRBD2 for D (6 bases). Trimming took 5 bases from V and 2 from J, leaving 15 bases between them. Per germline, CDR1 MDHEN and CDR2 SYDVKM. The length of the CDR3 is 15 residues. CDR3 in DNA: TGTGCCAGCAGTACCGGGGGAAACTTACAAGAGACCCAGTACTTC. Translated, it gives CASSTGGNLQETQYF.

By frequency in the sample, this clonotype is medium-sized (0.01 to 0.1%). This beta chain is a stray sequence in a library constructed for alpha chains; its clone size is not meaningful. The chain carries TRBV28 and TRBJ2-7, with a weak D call TRBD1 (5 bases). This CDR3 region has 16 residues. Looked up from germline, CDR1 is MDHEN and CDR2 is SYDVKM. Trimming cost V 4 bases and J 2 bases, with 18 bases left between them. The CDR3 DNA follows: TGTGCCAGCAGTTACCCAGGGATGGGGTCGACCTACGAGCAGTACTTC. Its translation is CASSYPGMGSTYEQYF.

Judged by abundance, this clonotype is large. Since it is a stray read in a library aimed at alpha chains, this beta chain has a size that is not meaningful. The chain uses TRBV29-1 and TRBJ2-7; TRBD2 might be the D (5 bases). Germline V gives CDR1 SQVTM, CDR2 ANQGSEA. There are 13 residues in the CDR3. Trimming pared 7 bases from V and 0 bases from J, leaving 13 bases between. CDR3 sequence: CSGGLGLSYEQYF. For the CDR3, the DNA is TGCAGCGGCGGGTTAGGCCTCTCCTACGAGCAGTACTTC.

As to this clonotype: Within a library made for alpha chains, this beta chain is off target, and its count is uninformative. CDR3 amino acids: CASSEEGNNYGYTF. Here the CDR3 DNA reads TGTGCCAGCAGTGAAGAGGGAAATAACTATGGCTACACCTTC. The gene calls are TRBV2 and TRBJ1-2, with D hard to call. The CDR3 is made up of 14 amino acids. The germline V gene has CDR1 SNHLY and CDR2 FYNNEI. V was cut by 1 base and J by 1 base, with 7 bases left in between.

This clonotype came up a few times. Since the library was made to target alpha chains, this beta chain is a stray read and its abundance is not meaningful. CDR3 residues: CASSQSTGGQYF. The DNA for the CDR3 is TGCGCCAGCAGCCAATCGACCGGAGGGCAGTACTTC. The V call is TRBV4-1, the J call TRBJ2-7; D may be TRBD2 (5 bases). The germline V gene encodes CDR1 MGHRA and CDR2 YSYEKL. V lost 2 bases, J lost 9 bases, and 11 bases lay in between. The CDR3 length is 12 residues.

Comments on this clonotype: For a library built for alpha chains, this beta chain is a stray read; little rests on its size. The V and J genes are TRBV20-1 and TRBJ2-2, with a weak D call TRBD1 (6 bases). The CDR3 has 12 amino acids. Trimming shortened V by 7 bases and J by 2 bases, and 8 bases separated the two germline ends. Per the germline V gene, CDR1 is DFQATT and CDR2 is SNEGSKA (reference sequence). CDR3 region: CSGQANTGELFF. CDR3 DNA: TGCAGTGGACAGGCTAACACCGGGGAGCTGTTTTTT.

By share of the sample, this clonotype is medium-sized. This beta chain is an unintended read in a library built for alpha chains; its size means little. This chain connects TRBV6-6 to TRBJ2-3, with TRBD2 matching 7 bases. V shed 8 bases, J shed 2 bases, and the junction held 4 bases outside the gene matches. CDR3 size: 13 residues. Looked up from germline, CDR1 is MNHNY and CDR2 is SVGAGI (reference sequence). CDR3 amino acids: CASGGTITDTQYF. DNA for the CDR3: TGTGCCAGCGGCGGGACTATCACAGATACGCAGTATTTT.

This clonotype was seen at least ten times. Being off target in a library aimed at alpha chains, this beta chain has a size of little meaning. This chain joins TRBV6-5 and TRBJ2-7; TRBD1 agrees at 8 bases. The CDR3 is 15 amino acids. Per the germline V gene, CDR1 is MNHEY and CDR2 is SVGAGI. Trimming cost V 2 bases and J 4 bases; bases outside gene matches: 7. CDR3: CASSYGGQAGYEQYF. CDR3 DNA: TGTGCCAGCAGTTACGGGGGACAGGCGGGATACGAGCAGTACTTC.